This T cell receptor (beta chain) was recorded in a study of human T cells and chemical hapten exposure. Time point reported: pre-sensitization, week 0. Treatment defined: therapeutic diphenylcyclopropenone sensitization with weekly scalp DPC. One entry per CDR3 protein results from TCRdb running MiXCR on the RACE reads. The top ten clones hold 1.5% to 2% of a sample with fewer than 140,000 distinct CDR3 sequences, roughly an eighth of them seen once. Germline V CDR1 and CDR2: LGHDT, YNNKEL (reference sequence). This CDR3 has 15 amino acids. The germline V and J ends were trimmed by 2 bases and 3 bases, with 14 bases remaining between them. The sample holds a few counts of this clonotype.

The chain recombines TRBV3-1 with TRBJ2-7, with D perhaps matching TRBD2 (5 bases). This sequence originates from a woman aged 50 to 65 with alopecia areata. Some clones in this sample may be carry-over from other donors' samples. This specimen consisted of whole blood, obtained in connection with sensitization to the hapten diphenylcyclopropenone (DPC). The CDR3 protein is CASSQRGTTFYEQYF. The CDR3 DNA sequence: TGTGCCAGCAGCCAACGGGGTACTACCTTCTACGAGCAGTACTTC.